These T cell receptor beta chains were read from a single sample in a study of blood T cell repertoires in COVID-19. Profiling relied on immunoSEQ multiplex PCR, and the TCRdb table lists in-frame clones only, not all of them. The sample has more than 200,000 clones, 87% seen once. The sample comprised PBMCs or T cells enriched from blood (not recorded which). These receptors were obtained from a man aged 25 to 45 who had recovered from COVID-19. The CDR3 runs from the conserved cysteine through the conserved F or W. D genes are given only for firm matches. Size tells how often a clone was seen (once, few, many) or the class of an expanded clone, and some rows leave it out.

CDR3 protein: CASSVATGGGNTIYF
CDR3 DNA: TGTGCCAGCAGCGTAGCTACGGGGGGTGGAAACACCATATATTTT
D gene: NA
V gene: TRBV9
J gene: TRBJ1-3
clone size: NA

CDR3 protein: CASSPSQQGQKLFF
CDR3 DNA: TGTGCCAGCTCACCAAGCCAACAGGGACAAAAACTGTTTTTT
D gene: NA
V gene: TRBV18
J gene: TRBJ1-4
clone size: NA

CDR3 protein: CASSSGQDRIHYTF
CDR3 DNA: TGTGCCAGCAGCTCCGGGCAGGACAGGATACACTACACCTTC
D gene: TRBD1
V gene: TRBV6-5
J gene: TRBJ1-2
clone size: NA

CDR3 protein: CASSKEVTSGRMGEQYF
CDR3 DNA: TGTGCCAGCAGCAAGGAGGTGACTAGCGGGAGAATGGGCGAGCAGTACTTC
D gene: TRBD2
V gene: TRBV2
J gene: TRBJ2-7
clone size: NA

CDR3 protein: CASSSPEGGREPQHF
CDR3 DNA: TGTGCCAGCAGCTCGCCTGAGGGGGGGAGGGAGCCCCAGCATTTT
D gene: NA
V gene: TRBV7-9
J gene: TRBJ1-5
clone size: NA

CDR3 protein: CASSGRVTEAFF
CDR3 DNA: TGTGCCAGTAGTGGCAGGGTAACTGAAGCTTTCTTT
D gene: NA
V gene: TRBV19
J gene: TRBJ1-1
clone size: NA

CDR3 protein: CASSFDRGRTEAFF
CDR3 DNA: TGCGCCAGCAGCTTCGACAGGGGTAGGACTGAAGCTTTCTTT
D gene: TRBD1
V gene: TRBV5-1
J gene: TRBJ1-1
clone size: NA

CDR3 protein: CASSQDTGGGNSPLHF
CDR3 DNA: TGTGCCAGCAGCCAAGATACAGGGGGCGGTAATTCACCCCTCCACTTT
D gene: TRBD1
V gene: TRBV4-2
J gene: TRBJ1-6
clone size: NA

CDR3 protein: CASREGSGANVLTF
CDR3 DNA: TGTGCCAGCAGGGAGGGTTCTGGGGCCAACGTCCTGACTTTC
D gene: NA
V gene: TRBV28
J gene: TRBJ2-6
clone size: NA

CDR3 protein: CAWSVLAGGGDTQYF
CDR3 DNA: TGTGCCTGGAGTGTATTAGCGGGAGGTGGAGATACGCAGTATTTT
D gene: TRBD2
V gene: TRBV30
J gene: TRBJ2-3
clone size: once

CDR3 protein: CATPRTSGRPTGELFF
CDR3 DNA: TGTGCCACCCCTAGGACTAGCGGGAGGCCAACCGGGGAGCTGTTTTTT
D gene: TRBD2
V gene: TRBV10-3
J gene: TRBJ2-2
clone size: NA

CDR3 protein: CASNSLAGGLSYEQYF
CDR3 DNA: TGTGCCAGCAACTCCCTAGCGGGGGGGTTATCCTACGAGCAGTACTTC
D gene: TRBD2
V gene: TRBV28
J gene: TRBJ2-7
clone size: NA

CDR3 protein: CASSYPGQVGELFF
CDR3 DNA: TGTGCCAGCAGCTACCCGGGACAGGTGGGGGAGCTGTTTTTT
D gene: TRBD1
V gene: TRBV5-6
J gene: TRBJ2-2
clone size: NA

CDR3 protein: CATRESSGKIYEQYF
CDR3 DNA: TGTGCCACCCGAGAATCTAGCGGGAAGATATACGAGCAGTACTTC
D gene: TRBD2
V gene: TRBV27
J gene: TRBJ2-7
clone size: NA

CDR3 protein: CASSLDGLVPEQYF
CDR3 DNA: TGTGCCAGCAGCTTGGATGGACTAGTTCCCGAGCAGTACTTC
D gene: TRBD2
V gene: TRBV7-9
J gene: TRBJ2-7
clone size: NA

CDR3 protein: CASSVSTGLVYGYTF
CDR3 DNA: TGTGCCAGCAGCGTCAGCACAGGGTTAGTCTATGGCTACACCTTC
D gene: NA
V gene: TRBV9
J gene: TRBJ1-2
clone size: few

CDR3 protein: CASSYTLAGGLVVGTDTQYF
CDR3 DNA: TGTGCCAGCAGTTACACACTAGCGGGGGGGCTAGTGGTCGGCACAGATACGCAGTATTTT
D gene: TRBD2
V gene: TRBV6-2/TRBV6-3
J gene: TRBJ2-3
clone size: NA

CDR3 protein: CASSLIVSGNAGELFF
CDR3 DNA: TGCGCCAGCAGCTTAATAGTTAGCGGGAACGCCGGGGAGCTGTTTTTT
D gene: TRBD2
V gene: TRBV5-1
J gene: TRBJ2-2
clone size: NA

CDR3 protein: CASSGGARTYEQYF
CDR3 DNA: TGTGCCAGCAGCGGCGGGGCACGAACCTACGAGCAGTACTTC
D gene: NA
V gene: TRBV27
J gene: TRBJ2-7
clone size: NA

CDR3 protein: CARECRGRKLFF
CDR3 DNA: TGTGCCCGCGAGTGTAGGGGCCGCAAACTGTTTTTT
D gene: NA
V gene: TRBV21-1
J gene: TRBJ1-4
clone size: NA

CDR3 protein: CASSRDVGEKLFF
CDR3 DNA: TGTGCCAGCTCCAGGGATGTAGGGGAAAAACTGTTTTTT
D gene: NA
V gene: TRBV18
J gene: TRBJ1-4
clone size: NA

CDR3 protein: CASSKESNQPQHF
CDR3 DNA: TGTGCCAGCAGCAAGGAGAGCAATCAGCCCCAGCATTTT
D gene: NA
V gene: TRBV7-9
J gene: TRBJ1-5
clone size: once

CDR3 protein: CASSLLGANYGYTF
CDR3 DNA: TGTGCCAGCAGTTTATTAGGGGCTAACTATGGCTACACCTTC
D gene: NA
V gene: TRBV28
J gene: TRBJ1-2
clone size: NA

CDR3 protein: CASKTGSGANVLTF
CDR3 DNA: TGTGCCAGCAAAACAGGGTCTGGGGCCAACGTCCTGACTTTC
D gene: NA
V gene: TRBV14
J gene: TRBJ2-6
clone size: NA

CDR3 protein: CASRLTGGDPQYF
CDR3 DNA: TGTGCCAGCAGGCTAACAGGGGGCGATCCGCAGTACTTC
D gene: TRBD1
V gene: TRBV27
J gene: TRBJ2-7
clone size: NA

CDR3 protein: CASSLGVAGINEKLFF
CDR3 DNA: TGCGCCAGCAGCTTGGGGGTCGCGGGGATTAATGAAAAACTGTTTTTT
D gene: NA
V gene: TRBV5-1
J gene: TRBJ1-4
clone size: NA

CDR3 protein: CASSSLTSSGSYEQYF
CDR3 DNA: TGTGCCAGCAGCTCGCTAACCTCTAGCGGGAGCTACGAGCAGTACTTC
D gene: TRBD2
V gene: TRBV5-6
J gene: TRBJ2-7
clone size: few

CDR3 protein: CASSVRRGEEEQYF
CDR3 DNA: TGCGCCAGCAGCGTCCGGAGGGGCGAGGAAGAGCAGTACTTC
D gene: NA
V gene: TRBV4-1
J gene: TRBJ2-7
clone size: medium-sized

CDR3 protein: CASSVGYSSGNTIYF
CDR3 DNA: TGTGCCAGCAGCGTAGGCTACAGCTCTGGAAACACCATATATTTT
D gene: NA
V gene: TRBV9
J gene: TRBJ1-3
clone size: NA

CDR3 protein: CASSLQATTYSYEQYF
CDR3 DNA: TGTGCCAGTAGTTTACAGGCCACAACATACTCCTACGAGCAGTACTTC
D gene: NA
V gene: TRBV19
J gene: TRBJ2-7
clone size: NA

CDR3 protein: CAWSVRLGVSRSYEQYF
CDR3 DNA: TGTGCCTGGAGTGTACGTTTGGGCGTTTCACGCTCCTACGAGCAGTACTTC
D gene: NA
V gene: TRBV30
J gene: TRBJ2-7
clone size: NA

CDR3 protein: CASSETSRQETQYF
CDR3 DNA: TGTGCCAGCAGCGAGACTAGCCGCCAAGAGACCCAGTACTTC
D gene: TRBD2
V gene: TRBV5-4
J gene: TRBJ2-5
clone size: NA

CDR3 protein: CASSVRGTDNEKLFF
CDR3 DNA: TGTGCCAGCAGCGTAAGGGGGACAGATAATGAAAAACTGTTTTTT
D gene: TRBD1
V gene: TRBV9
J gene: TRBJ1-4
clone size: NA

CDR3 protein: CASRHWQGHRVYGYTF
CDR3 DNA: TGTGCCAGCAGGCATTGGCAGGGCCACAGGGTCTATGGCTACACCTTC
D gene: NA
V gene: TRBV3-1/TRBV3-2
J gene: TRBJ1-2
clone size: NA

CDR3 protein: CASSIYGGQGNEKLFF
CDR3 DNA: TGTGCCAGCTCTATCTACGGGGGACAGGGGAATGAAAAACTGTTTTTT
D gene: TRBD1
V gene: TRBV18
J gene: TRBJ1-4
clone size: NA

CDR3 protein: CASSQGAVNSPLHF
CDR3 DNA: TGTGCCAGCAGCCAGGGGGCGGTTAATTCACCCCTCCACTTT
D gene: NA
V gene: TRBV14
J gene: TRBJ1-6
clone size: once

CDR3 protein: CAWTSRGRNYGYTF
CDR3 DNA: TGTGCCTGGACTTCGAGGGGGCGAAACTATGGCTACACCTTC
D gene: TRBD1
V gene: TRBV30
J gene: TRBJ1-2
clone size: NA

CDR3 protein: CASSIRVNYGYTF
CDR3 DNA: TGTGCCAGCAGCATACGGGTTAACTATGGCTACACCTTC
D gene: NA
V gene: TRBV12-3/TRBV12-4
J gene: TRBJ1-2
clone size: NA

CDR3 protein: CASSLLLAGGYEQYF
CDR3 DNA: TGTGCCAGCAGCCTACTACTAGCGGGGGGTTACGAGCAGTACTTC
D gene: TRBD2
V gene: TRBV7-2
J gene: TRBJ2-7
clone size: NA

CDR3 protein: CASSQVAGSGLDTQYF
CDR3 DNA: TGTGCCAGCAGCCAGGTAGCGGGGTCTGGACTTGATACGCAGTATTTT
D gene: TRBD2
V gene: TRBV4-2
J gene: TRBJ2-3
clone size: NA

CDR3 protein: CASSKGQINTEAFF
CDR3 DNA: TGTGCCAGTAGTAAGGGACAGATAAACACTGAAGCTTTCTTT
D gene: TRBD1
V gene: TRBV19
J gene: TRBJ1-1
clone size: NA

CDR3 protein: CASRTGSEQYF
CDR3 DNA: TGCGCCAGCAGGACAGGGTCCGAGCAGTACTTC
D gene: TRBD1
V gene: TRBV5-1
J gene: TRBJ2-7
clone size: NA

CDR3 protein: CASSDQGQLNTEAFF
CDR3 DNA: TGCGCCAGCAGCGATCAAGGACAGCTGAACACTGAAGCTTTCTTT
D gene: NA
V gene: TRBV5-1
J gene: TRBJ1-1
clone size: NA

CDR3 protein: CASSLFAASGADTQYF
CDR3 DNA: TGTGCCAGCAGTTTATTCGCGGCTAGCGGAGCAGATACGCAGTATTTT
D gene: TRBD2
V gene: TRBV27
J gene: TRBJ2-3
clone size: NA

CDR3 protein: CASSLQAYEQYF
CDR3 DNA: TGCGCCAGCAGTCTCCAGGCCTACGAGCAGTACTTC
D gene: NA
V gene: TRBV10-2
J gene: TRBJ2-7
clone size: NA

CDR3 protein: CASSQGTVNTGELFF
CDR3 DNA: TGTGCCAGCAGCCAAGGGACAGTGAACACCGGGGAGCTGTTTTTT
D gene: NA
V gene: TRBV3-1/TRBV3-2
J gene: TRBJ2-2
clone size: NA

CDR3 protein: CAWSYRVREAFF
CDR3 DNA: TGTGCCTGGAGTTATCGAGTCCGTGAAGCTTTCTTT
D gene: NA
V gene: TRBV30
J gene: TRBJ1-1
clone size: NA

CDR3 protein: CASSSLVTGTSGSYEQYF
CDR3 DNA: TGTGCCAGCAGTTCCCTGGTTACCGGGACTAGCGGCTCCTACGAGCAGTACTTC
D gene: TRBD2
V gene: TRBV6-2/TRBV6-3
J gene: TRBJ2-7
clone size: NA

CDR3 protein: CASSTGQPNSPLHF
CDR3 DNA: TGTGCCAGCAGCACTGGACAGCCAAATTCACCCCTCCACTTT
D gene: NA
V gene: TRBV5-4
J gene: TRBJ1-6
clone size: NA

CDR3 protein: CASSLQGAPGNTIYF
CDR3 DNA: TGTGCCAGCAGTCTACAGGGGGCGCCTGGAAACACCATATATTTT
D gene: TRBD1
V gene: TRBV2
J gene: TRBJ1-3
clone size: few

CDR3 protein: CAWSPTGPFTTNEKLFF
CDR3 DNA: TGTGCCTGGAGTCCTACAGGGCCCTTTACAACTAATGAAAAACTGTTTTTT
D gene: NA
V gene: TRBV30
J gene: TRBJ1-4
clone size: once

CDR3 protein: CASSWAGVGEQYF
CDR3 DNA: TGTGCCAGCAGTTGGGCGGGAGTGGGCGAGCAGTACTTC
D gene: TRBD2
V gene: TRBV28
J gene: TRBJ2-7
clone size: NA

CDR3 protein: CASSSIKDRGLNSPLHF
CDR3 DNA: TGTGCCAGCAGCTCGATAAAGGACAGAGGGTTAAATTCACCCCTCCACTTT
D gene: NA
V gene: TRBV7-9
J gene: TRBJ1-6
clone size: NA

CDR3 protein: CASSLATGGRTEAFF
CDR3 DNA: TGTGCCAGCAGTTTAGCGACAGGGGGCCGGACTGAAGCTTTCTTT
D gene: TRBD1
V gene: TRBV28
J gene: TRBJ1-1
clone size: NA

CDR3 protein: CASSFDITDQPQHF
CDR3 DNA: TGTGCCAGCAGCTTCGATATCACAGATCAGCCCCAGCATTTT
D gene: NA
V gene: TRBV5-5
J gene: TRBJ1-5
clone size: NA

CDR3 protein: CASTTGTGAPNYGYTF
CDR3 DNA: TGTGCCAGCACTACCGGGACAGGGGCACCTAACTATGGCTACACCTTC
D gene: TRBD1
V gene: TRBV18
J gene: TRBJ1-2
clone size: NA

CDR3 protein: CASSIGALQFF
CDR3 DNA: TGTGCCAGTAGTATAGGAGCGCTGCAGTTCTTC
D gene: NA
V gene: TRBV19
J gene: TRBJ2-1
clone size: NA

CDR3 protein: CASSPVATSGPYEQYF
CDR3 DNA: TGTGCCAGCAGCCCCGTTGCAACTAGCGGCCCCTACGAGCAGTACTTC
D gene: TRBD2
V gene: TRBV5-4
J gene: TRBJ2-7
clone size: NA

CDR3 protein: CASSLGGSHYGYTF
CDR3 DNA: TGTGCCAGCAGTTTAGGGGGCTCCCACTATGGCTACACCTTC
D gene: NA
V gene: TRBV28
J gene: TRBJ1-2
clone size: NA

CDR3 protein: CASSQQGTDTYGYTF
CDR3 DNA: TGTGCCAGCTCACAACAGGGGACCGACACCTATGGCTACACCTTC
D gene: TRBD1
V gene: TRBV18
J gene: TRBJ1-2
clone size: NA